Below are 27 T cell receptor beta chains sequenced from a single sample in a study of T cells after yellow fever vaccination. TCRdb re-derived calls from the 5' RACE reads in MiXCR, one entry per CDR3 protein. The data show hundreds of thousands of distinct CDR3 sequences, 3.6% seen once. Source: PBMCs, taken on the day of the yellow fever booster vaccination. These receptor sequences come from a man aged 18 to 30 who received the YFV17D yellow fever vaccine.

The chain joins TRBV21-1 to TRBJ2-6. TRBV21-1 corresponds to a pseudogene. CDR3 length: 17 residues. CDR3 coding DNA: TGTGCCAGCAGCAAACTTGGGGATAGCTCTGGGGCCAACGTCCTGACTTTC. As protein: CASSKLGDSSGANVLTF.

At least ten counts were recorded for this clonotype. This chain links TRBV12-3 or TRBV12-4 with TRBJ2-7, with a tentative D call TRBD1 (5 bases). This CDR3 spans 12 amino acids. Trimming pared 6 bases from V and 5 bases from J, leaving 11 bases between. CDR3 nucleotides: TGTGCCAGCAGGGCAGGGTTACACGAGCAGTACTTC. Translating it yields CASRAGLHEQYF.

The V and J genes are TRBV6-5 and TRBJ1-2, with D perhaps TRBD1 (5 bases). The CDR3 totals 13 residues. The germline V and J ends were trimmed by 0 bases and 3 bases, with 5 bases remaining between them. CDR1 and CDR2 from the germline V gene are MNHEY and SVGAGI. CDR3 DNA: TGTGCCAGCAGTTACTCGACAGACTATGGCTACACCTTC. The encoded protein is CASSYSTDYGYTF.

This clonotype came up a few times. The gene calls are TRBV5-1 and TRBJ1-4, with D hard to call. The CDR3 contains 15 residues. V lost 0 bases and J lost 4, with 10 bases in between. In germline, CDR1 is SGHRS, CDR2 YFSETQ. DNA for the CDR3: TGCGCCAGCAGCTTGGAGACGATGATTAATGAAAAACTGTTTTTT. Encoded protein: CASSLETMINEKLFF.

The sample holds many counts of this clonotype. The chain employs TRBV12-3 or TRBV12-4 and TRBJ1-5; 8 bases line up with TRBD1. This CDR3 region has 15 residues. Trimming cost V 6 bases and J 1 base; bases outside gene matches: 5. CDR3 nucleotides: TGTGCCAGCAGCCAGGGACAGGTCAGCAATCAGCCCCAGCATTTT. Residues: CASSQGQVSNQPQHF.

The chain carries TRBV27 and TRBJ2-5; D ambiguous. The V end lost 0 bases, the J end lost 2 bases, and 7 bases lay between the germline ends. CDR1 is MNHEY, CDR2 SMNVEV, per germline (reference sequence). The CDR3 contains 14 residues. The CDR3: CASSLSPAQETQYF. CDR3 nucleotides: TGTGCCAGCAGTTTATCGCCAGCTCAAGAGACCCAGTACTTC.

This clonotype was seen many times. This sequence joins TRBV6-5 and TRBJ2-3; D unclear. The germline gives CDR1 MNHEY, CDR2 SVGAGI. V was trimmed by 7 bases and J by 4 bases, leaving 12 bases between them. This CDR3 comprises 13 residues. The DNA for the CDR3 is TGTGCCAGCAAACTCCGGGCGGCAGATACGCAGTATTTT. Its translation is CASKLRAADTQYF.

There are many counts of this clonotype. The chain links TRBV12-3 or TRBV12-4 to TRBJ2-7, with D possibly being TRBD1 (5 bases). The V gene lost 4 bases and the J gene lost 3 bases, with 7 bases spanning the gap. The CDR3 loop spans 12 amino acids. As DNA, the CDR3 is TGTGCCAGCAGTTCAAGGGGCTACGAGCAGTACTTC. This gives the protein CASSSRGYEQYF.

The chain uses TRBV4-3 and TRBJ1-2; D is undetermined. The germline CDR1 and CDR2 sequences are LGHNA and YSLEER. Trimming removed 4 bases from V and 0 bases from J, with 15 bases in between. The CDR3 is 16 amino acids. CDR3 amino acids: CASSLEVISPNYGYTF. DNA of the CDR3: TGCGCCAGCAGCCTTGAGGTCATCAGCCCTAACTATGGCTACACCTTC.

This clonotype was counted ten times or more. The V call is TRBV12-3 or TRBV12-4, the J call TRBJ1-4, with D unclear. V lost 5 bases and J lost 0, with 7 bases in between. The CDR3 consists of 14 residues. The CDR3 is CASSLRSTNEKLFF. In DNA form, the CDR3 reads TGTGCCAGCAGTCTCCGTTCAACTAATGAAAAACTGTTTTTT.

This clonotype was counted ten times or more. The chain links TRBV7-2 to TRBJ2-7, with D hard to call. The ends were cut back, 5 bases at V and 6 bases at J, with 11 bases in the middle. CDR1 and CDR2 (germline): SGHTA, FQGNSA. The CDR3 sequence is 12 residues long. CDR3 loop: CASSRRVGEQYF. The DNA of the CDR3 is TGTGCCAGCAGCCGCCGAGTGGGCGAGCAGTACTTC.

This clonotype was counted at least ten times. V gene TRBV3-1 combines with J gene TRBJ2-3; the D gene is possibly TRBD1 (5 bases). Germline lookup yields CDR1 LGHDT and CDR2 YNNKEL (reference sequence). V lost 0 bases, J lost 14 bases, and 12 bases lay in between. The CDR3 totals 12 residues. The CDR3 bases are TGTGCCAGCAGCCAAGAGGGCAGGGCAGCGTATTTT. Its protein product is CASSQEGRAAYF.

This rearrangement joins TRBV27 to TRBJ1-1; D remains ambiguous. The V gene's germline CDR1 is MNHEY and CDR2 SMNVEV (reference sequence). V lost 2 bases and J lost 2, with 15 bases in between. CDR3 length: 16 amino acids. CDR3 DNA: TGTGCCAGCAGTTTAATAAGTTCCCTCCCAAACACTGAAGCTTTCTTT. As protein: CASSLISSLPNTEAFF.

This clonotype has only a few counts. V usage is TRBV6-4 and J usage is TRBJ2-3; D is unresolved. Trimming pared 0 bases from V and 2 bases from J, leaving 6 bases between. The CDR3 is 14 amino acids. Germline CDR1 MRHNA, CDR2 SNTAGT. The CDR3: CASSDSRYTDTQYF. CDR3 bases: TGTGCCAGCAGTGACTCGAGGTACACAGATACGCAGTATTTT.

The genes are TRBV5-4 and TRBJ2-1; TRBD1 matches 8 bases. This CDR3 has 14 residues. Unmatched junction bases numbered 6, after V lost 4 bases and J lost 6 bases. Germline lookup yields CDR1 SGHNT and CDR2 YYREEE (reference sequence). CDR3 coding DNA: TGTGCCAGCAGCAAAGGACAGGGACGCAATGAGCAGTTCTTC. As protein: CASSKGQGRNEQFF.

The chain employs TRBV7-3 and TRBJ1-1, with D uncertain. There are 13 residues in the CDR3. The V gene lost 2 bases and the J gene lost 5 bases, with 9 bases spanning the gap. From germline, CDR1 is SGHTA and CDR2 FQGTGA. CDR3 region: CASSLPGKTEAFF. In DNA form, the CDR3 reads TGTGCCAGCAGCTTACCGGGAAAGACTGAAGCTTTCTTT.

In this sample, this clonotype turned up many times. V and J are TRBV12-3 or TRBV12-4 and TRBJ1-2; D perhaps matches TRBD1 (5 bases). This CDR3 is built from 11 residues. The V and J ends lost 7 bases and 8 bases respectively, with 11 bases between them. Here the CDR3 DNA reads TGTGCCAGCATTGGACAAATCGGCTACACCTTC. Protein product: CASIGQIGYTF.

The table lists this clonotype with many counts. The chain combines TRBV25-1 with TRBJ1-2; D call uncertain. V lost 7 bases to trimming and J lost 4 bases, with 7 bases between them. CDR3 length: 11 amino acids. The germline V gene has CDR1 MGHDK and CDR2 SYGVNS. CDR3 residues: CASTDTYGYTF. The CDR3 DNA reads TGTGCCAGCACTGATACCTATGGCTACACCTTC.

The V and J genes are TRBV5-4 and TRBJ2-5; 13 bases fit TRBD2. The CDR3 loop spans 15 amino acids. Trimming removed 2 bases from V and 4 bases from J; junction bases left unmatched: 2. The germline gives CDR1 SGHNT, CDR2 YYREEE (reference sequence). The CDR3 here is CASSFTSGGAETQYF. CDR3 DNA: TGTGCCAGCAGCTTTACTAGCGGGGGGGCAGAGACCCAGTACTTC. The whole variable domain, filled in from reference TRBV5-4 and TRBJ2-5, reads ETGVTQSPTHLIKTRGQQVTLRCSSQSGHNTVSWYQQALGQGPQFIFQYYREEENGRGNFPPRFSGLQFPNYSSELNVNALELDDSALYLCASSFTSGGAETQYFGPGTRLLVL.

This clonotype was seen ten or more times. The chain carries TRBV5-1 and TRBJ2-3, with a possible D match to TRBD2 (7 bases). V lost 1 base and J lost 5, with 14 bases in between. The CDR3 is 15 amino acids. Germline V gene sequence: CDR1 SGHRS, CDR2 YFSETQ. CDR3 loop: CASSLIGGGRDTQYF. CDR3 in DNA: TGCGCCAGCAGCTTGATAGGCGGGGGCAGAGATACGCAGTATTTT.

This clonotype was counted many times. V gene TRBV9 combines with J gene TRBJ2-5; tentative D call: TRBD2 (5 bases). Germline CDR1 and CDR2: SGDLS and YYNGEE. V was pared by 0 bases and J by 4 bases, with 13 bases between. This CDR3 has 15 amino acids. The chain's CDR3 is CASSVGAGRGETQYF. CDR3 DNA sequence: TGTGCCAGCAGCGTAGGGGCAGGCCGGGGAGAGACCCAGTACTTC.

CDR3 sequence: CASSLASGGTGELFF. The CDR3 nucleotides are TGTGCCAGCAGCTTAGCTAGCGGGGGTACCGGGGAGCTGTTTTTT. The chain is built from TRBV7-3 and TRBJ2-2; TRBD2 matches at 10 bases. Germline V CDR1 and CDR2: SGHTA, FQGTGA. With 2 bases clipped from V and 5 bases from J, the junction kept 2 bases outside the gene matches. This CDR3 has 15 amino acids. Full variable domain (rest looked up from reference TRBV7-3 and TRBJ2-2): GAGVSQTPSNKVTEKGKYVELRCDPISGHTALYWYRQSLGQGPEFLIYFQGTGAADDSGLPNDRFFAVRPEGSVSTLKIQRTERGDSAVYLCASSLASGGTGELFFGEGSRLTVL.

V gene TRBV5-1 combines with J gene TRBJ2-5, with D perhaps matching TRBD1 (5 bases). CDR3 length equals 14 residues. Germline CDR1 and CDR2: SGHRS and YFSETQ. V was pared by 5 bases and J by 2 bases, with 13 bases between. In nucleotides, the CDR3 is TGCGCCAGCAGACCAGGGCCCTCGCAAGAGACCCAGTACTTC. Protein product: CASRPGPSQETQYF.

This clonotype has a handful of counts. J is TRBJ2-3 and V is TRBV7-8; 7 bases align to TRBD2. The CDR3 has 16 amino acids. V was clipped by 5 bases and J by 2 bases; unmatched bases: 10. Germline V gene data show CDR1 as SGHVS and CDR2 as FQNEAQ. The CDR3 sequence is CASSLRGGGITDTQYF. The CDR3 nucleotides are TGTGCCAGCAGCCTACGAGGCGGGGGAATCACAGATACGCAGTATTTT.

This clonotype was detected only a few times. The V and J genes are TRBV7-2 and TRBJ1-5, with 7 bases fitting TRBD1. The germline gives CDR1 SGHTA, CDR2 FQGNSA. J lost 6 bases, V lost 1 base, and 9 bases had no gene match. The CDR3 spans 16 residues. CDR3 bases: TGTGCCAGCAGCTTAGGAGACAGGGATTTTAGTCAGCCCCAGCATTTT. Translation: CASSLGDRDFSQPQHF. Full variable domain (outside the CDR3, taken from reference TRBV7-2 and TRBJ1-5): GAGVSQSPSNKVTEKGKDVELRCDPISGHTALYWYRQSLGQGLEFLIYFQGNSAPDKSGLPSDRFSAERTGGSVSTLTIQRTQQEDSAVYLCASSLGDRDFSQPQHFGDGTRLSIL.

This clonotype was found many times. The chain employs TRBV10-3 and TRBJ2-5; unclear D gene. This CDR3 has 14 amino acids. The V end lost 2 bases, the J end lost 2 bases, and 9 bases lay between the germline ends. The germline V gene has CDR1 ENHRY and CDR2 SYGVKD. This chain's CDR3 is CAISEGWGQETQYF. CDR3 DNA: TGTGCCATCAGTGAGGGATGGGGACAAGAGACCCAGTACTTC.

This clonotype was counted a few times. The chain is built from TRBV27 and TRBJ2-7, with a tentative D call TRBD2 (6 bases). CDR3 size: 14 residues. The germline V and J ends were trimmed by 2 bases and 3 bases, with 11 bases remaining between them. Germline CDR1 and CDR2: MNHEY and SMNVEV (reference sequence). For the CDR3, the DNA is TGTGCCAGCAGTTTAAATCCGGACTACTACGAGCAGTACTTC. The encoded protein is CASSLNPDYYEQYF.